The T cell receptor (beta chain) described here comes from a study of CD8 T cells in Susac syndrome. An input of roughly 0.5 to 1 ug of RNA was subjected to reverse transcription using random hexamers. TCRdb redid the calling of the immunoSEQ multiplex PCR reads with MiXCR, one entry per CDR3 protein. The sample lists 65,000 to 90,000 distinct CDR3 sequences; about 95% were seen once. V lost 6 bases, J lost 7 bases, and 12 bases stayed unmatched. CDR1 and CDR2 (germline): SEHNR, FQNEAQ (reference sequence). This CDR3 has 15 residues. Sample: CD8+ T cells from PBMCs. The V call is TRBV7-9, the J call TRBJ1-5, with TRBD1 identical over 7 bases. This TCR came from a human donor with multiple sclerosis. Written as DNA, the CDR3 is TGTGCCAGCAGTTCTACAGGGGAAGCAGGCCAGCCCCAGCATTTT. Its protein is CASSSTGEAGQPQHF.